The 23 T cell receptor beta chains listed next were all sequenced from one sample in a study of T cells of healthy individuals. Each CDR3 protein gets one entry after TCRdb re-called the 5' RACE reads with MiXCR. The table has 100,000 or so distinct CDR3 sequences, about 16% seen once; the top ten hold roughly 6.1%. The receptors derive from a human donor in good health.

V gene TRBV6-1 combines with J gene TRBJ2-1; 8 nucleotides agree with TRBD1. The J segment lost 5 bases and the V segment lost 3 bases, leaving 9 bases of the junction unmatched. The CDR3 consists of 16 residues. Per germline, CDR1 MNHNS and CDR2 SASEGT. The CDR3 loop reads CASSEGTGQVNNEQFF. The DNA for the CDR3 is TGTGCCAGCAGTGAGGGGACGGGACAGGTCAACAATGAGCAGTTCTTC.

This clonotype has a count of ten or more. The rearrangement links TRBV4-2 to TRBJ2-7; the D gene is possibly TRBD1 (6 bases). Trimming left V 4 bases short and J 3 bases short, with 13 bases between. This CDR3 has 14 amino acids. Germline assignment: CDR1 LGHNA and CDR2 YNFKEQ. CDR3 amino acids: CASSPGTSGYEQYF. Here the CDR3 DNA reads TGTGCCAGCAGCCCCGGGACATCTGGCTACGAGCAGTACTTC.

In this sample, this clonotype turned up many times. J is TRBJ1-1 and V is TRBV3-1; no firm D call. The V gene lost 4 bases and the J gene lost 2 bases, with 11 bases spanning the gap. The CDR3 covers 14 residues. CDR1 and CDR2 from the germline V gene are LGHDT and YNNKEL (reference sequence). CDR3 amino acids: CASSLSQVNTEAFF. The CDR3 nucleotides are TGTGCCAGCAGCCTCTCACAAGTAAACACTGAAGCTTTCTTT.

J is TRBJ2-7 and V is TRBV20-1; 7 nucleotides match TRBD2. CDR1 and CDR2 from the germline V gene are DFQATT and SNEGSKA (reference sequence). This CDR3 spans 16 amino acids. Trimming cost V 5 bases and J 0 bases; bases outside gene matches: 13. As DNA, the CDR3 is TGCAGTGCTCCCCATCCCAGCGGGGCGAGCTCCTACGAGCAGTACTTC. Protein sequence: CSAPHPSGASSYEQYF.

The chain employs TRBV3-1 and TRBJ2-3; D ambiguous. This CDR3 region has 12 residues. The V end was cut by 8 bases, the J end by 2 bases, with 8 bases between. Germline V CDR1 and CDR2: LGHDT, YNNKEL (reference sequence). CDR3 protein: CASEGNTDTQYF. CDR3 DNA: TGTGCCAGCGAAGGGAACACAGATACGCAGTATTTT.

This clonotype was detected many times. The chain combines TRBV7-2 with TRBJ1-2, with D unclear. The CDR3 extends over 16 amino acids. The germline V and J ends were trimmed by 1 base and 4 bases, with 16 bases remaining between them. Germline CDR1 reads SGHTA; CDR2 reads FQGNSA. The CDR3 DNA reads as TGTGCCAGCAGCTTAGGAGGGCAGCTCCCTTCCTATGGCTACACCTTC. Its protein is CASSLGGQLPSYGYTF.

In DNA, the CDR3 is TGTGCCAGCAGCGACCGGGACCTAAGACAAGAGACCCAGTACTTC. Encoded protein: CASSDRDLRQETQYF. The genes are TRBV6-1 and TRBJ2-5, with D tentatively TRBD1 or TRBD2 (5 bases each). Per germline, CDR1 MNHNS and CDR2 SASEGT. This CDR3 is built from 15 residues. V was pared by 6 bases and J by 2 bases, with 16 bases between.

The gene calls are TRBV10-3 and TRBJ2-3; 7 positions agree with TRBD1. The CDR3 loop spans 15 amino acids. J was trimmed by 1 base and V by 7 bases; bases with no gene match: 8. The V gene's germline CDR1 is ENHRY and CDR2 SYGVKD. Written as DNA, the CDR3 is TGTGCCATCACCGAGACAGGGTTAGGCACAGATACGCAGTATTTT. It is translated as CAITETGLGTDTQYF.

This clonotype was seen repeatedly, ten times or more. This chain uses TRBV7-2 with TRBJ2-1; D ambiguous. Looked up from germline, CDR1 is SGHTA and CDR2 is FQGNSA. V lost 1 base and J 3 bases, leaving 1 base between the germline ends. This CDR3 comprises 12 residues. CDR3 amino acids: CASSLVYNEQFF. The CDR3 region has the DNA TGTGCCAGCAGCTTAGTCTACAATGAGCAGTTCTTC.

This clonotype was seen a handful of times. The chain has TRBV4-1 and TRBJ2-7, with D possibly called TRBD1 or TRBD2 (5 bases each). Trimming removed 4 bases at V and 2 bases at J, with 12 bases between. The CDR3 loop spans 14 amino acids. Germline lookup yields CDR1 MGHRA and CDR2 YSYEKL. The CDR3 DNA reads TGCGCCAGCAGCCTTAGGGACGTAGCCTACGAGCAGTACTTC. Protein sequence: CASSLRDVAYEQYF.

This chain uses TRBV6-2 or TRBV6-3 with TRBJ2-7, with 7 bases that match TRBD1. V dropped 2 bases and J dropped 6; count of bases not matched to a gene: 4. CDR3 length equals 13 residues. Looked up from germline, CDR1 is MNHEY and CDR2 is SVGEGT. CDR3 sequence: CASSYITGAEQYF. CDR3 sequence (DNA): TGTGCCAGCAGTTACATAACAGGGGCCGAGCAGTACTTC.

V is TRBV7-2 and J is TRBJ2-5, with D tentatively TRBD2 (6 bases). This CDR3 region has 13 residues. Per the germline V gene, CDR1 is SGHTA and CDR2 is FQGNSA. Trimming removed 4 bases from V and 5 bases from J, with 11 bases in between. CDR3 region: CASSSGGSETQYF. CDR3 nucleotide sequence: TGTGCCAGCAGCTCCGGAGGGTCGGAGACCCAGTACTTC.

This clonotype came up a few times. V is TRBV2 and J is TRBJ2-5; the D is unclear. The CDR3 extends over 15 amino acids. Germline lookup yields CDR1 SNHLY and CDR2 FYNNEI. V lost 0 bases, J lost 5 bases, and 13 bases lay in between. CDR3 amino acids: CASSEAPVTEETQYF. In DNA, the CDR3 is TGTGCCAGCAGTGAAGCGCCAGTGACTGAGGAGACCCAGTACTTC.

This clonotype was counted between two and nine times. The V gene is TRBV28, the J gene TRBJ2-7; 8 nucleotides line up with TRBD1. The CDR3 covers 14 residues. The ends lost 6 bases at V and 4 bases at J; junction bases unmatched: 8. The germline V gene has CDR1 MDHEN and CDR2 SYDVKM. In DNA, the CDR3 is TGTGCCAGCAGGAACCAGGGGGCTCGTTACGAGCAGTACTTC. Its protein product is CASRNQGARYEQYF.

As regards this clonotype: This may arise from a read error, as a much more abundant clone is one base away. The genes are TRBV27 and TRBJ1-1; unclear D gene. The germline V gene encodes CDR1 MNHEY and CDR2 SMNVEV (reference sequence). This CDR3 is 14 amino acids long. This CDR3 is CTSSLSAVNTEAFF. CDR3 sequence (DNA): TGTACCAGCAGTTTATCGGCCGTGAACACTGAAGCTTTCTTT.

This clonotype came up a few times. This chain connects TRBV10-3 to TRBJ2-1; no firm D call. Trimming removed 9 bases from V and 7 bases from J, with 16 bases in between. CDR1 ENHRY and CDR2 SYGVKD come from the germline V gene. The CDR3 contains 13 residues. Written as DNA, the CDR3 is TGTGCCATTTTAGATGCTAGTCTAAATGAGCAGTTCTTC. Translating gives CAILDASLNEQFF.

This clonotype has a handful of counts. The J gene is TRBJ2-2, the V gene TRBV5-6, with 9 bases that match TRBD1. V lost 6 bases to trimming and J lost 8 bases; unmatched junction nucleotides: 20. This CDR3 spans 18 amino acids. CDR1 is SGHDT, CDR2 YYEEEE, per germline. The CDR3 is CASNPTEIDRGWCGELFF. CDR3 bases: TGTGCCAGCAACCCAACCGAGATAGACAGGGGGTGGTGTGGGGAGCTGTTTTTT.

This clonotype was detected a few times. The V call is TRBV28, the J call TRBJ1-4; D gene ambiguous. V lost 3 bases and J lost 8, with 10 bases in between. The CDR3 length is 13 residues. Germline V CDR1 and CDR2: MDHEN, SYDVKM. The CDR3 bases are TGTGCCAGCAGTTTCATAAGAGCCGAAAAACTGTTTTTT. It yields the protein CASSFIRAEKLFF.

In nucleotides, the CDR3 is TGCAGCGTAGCCTCCGCCTACGAGCAGTACTTC. It codes for CSVASAYEQYF. The chain links TRBV29-1 to TRBJ2-7; D unresolved. Trimming stripped 6 bases from V and 2 bases from J, with 8 bases between. The CDR3 totals 11 residues. In germline, CDR1 is SQVTM, CDR2 ANQGSEA.

This clonotype was found many times. V gene TRBV6-5 combines with J gene TRBJ2-1; D gene unclear. V shed 8 bases and J shed 8 bases, with 13 bases lying between them. This CDR3 has 12 amino acids. Looked up from germline, CDR1 is MNHEY and CDR2 is SVGAGI. The CDR3 nucleotides read TGTGCCAGCTCTGGGCCAGAGCATGAGCAGTTCTTC. It encodes CASSGPEHEQFF.

This clonotype showed up just a few times. CDR3 bases: TGTGCCAGCAGTTTTTCCACCGGCACAGATACGCAGTATTTT. It codes for CASSFSTGTDTQYF. The chain has TRBV12-3 or TRBV12-4 and TRBJ2-3; D unclear. This CDR3 spans 14 amino acids. V dropped 3 bases and J dropped 1 base, with 8 bases sitting between them.

The table lists this clonotype with a few counts. The V and J genes are TRBV19 and TRBJ1-4, with 7 bases aligning to TRBD1. The length of the CDR3 is 15 residues. The V segment lost 3 bases and the J segment 2 bases; nucleotides outside the gene matches: 3. Germline V CDR1 and CDR2: LNHDA, SQIVND (reference sequence). The CDR3 spells CASSIRGSTNEKLFF. CDR3 coding DNA: TGTGCCAGTAGTATCAGGGGGTCGACTAATGAAAAACTGTTTTTT.

V and J are TRBV28 and TRBJ2-7, with D possibly being TRBD1 or TRBD2 (6 bases each). V dropped 3 bases and J dropped 4 bases, with 25 bases sitting between them. Germline lookup yields CDR1 MDHEN and CDR2 SYDVKM. This CDR3 has 18 amino acids. The CDR3 DNA sequence: TGTGCCAGCAGTTTTGGGCGGAGAAGGGGGGCGAAAGCTTACGAGCAGTACTTC. Protein: CASSFGRRRGAKAYEQYF.